Presented here are 20 T cell receptor beta chains from one specimen sequenced in a study of cytomegalovirus exposure and HLA in healthy donors. The primer mix had 60 Vbeta and 13 Jbeta primers. Data came from immunoSEQ multiplex PCR; TCRdb stores just in-frame clones and leaves some out. The sample has about 110,000 clones, around 73% seen once. Sequencing was done on a sample of PBMCs. These receptors all come from a man in his forties in good health and CMV-seronegative.

The V gene is TRBV5-1, the J gene TRBJ1-1; maybe TRBD1 (6 bases). The V and J ends lost 3 bases and 0 bases respectively, with 15 bases between them. The CDR3 runs 16 residues. Germline values: CDR1 SGHRS, CDR2 YFSETQ. CDR3 coding DNA: TGCGCCAGCAGCTACGGACAGCCCAAGATGAACACTGAAGCTTTCTTT. The encoded protein is CASSYGQPKMNTEAFF.

This chain connects TRBV6-5 to TRBJ1-2, with TRBD1 matching over 7 bases. The CDR3 runs 14 residues. The V gene end was trimmed by 5 bases and the J gene end by 0 bases; junction bases not matched to a gene: 3. Germline CDR1 and CDR2: MNHEY and SVGAGI. DNA for the CDR3: TGTGCCAGCAGTCCGCAGGGGGCTAACTATGGCTACACCTTC. It is translated as CASSPQGANYGYTF.

The chain links TRBV28 to TRBJ2-7; no firm D call. This CDR3 contains 14 residues. Germline V gene lookup returns CDR1 MDHEN and CDR2 SYDVKM. V lost 6 bases and J 0 bases, leaving 12 bases between the germline ends. CDR3 DNA: TGTGCCAGCAGCTCCGGGTCCAGCTCCTACGAGCAGTACTTC. Translation: CASSSGSSSYEQYF.

The J gene is TRBJ2-7, the V gene TRBV11-2, with D possibly being TRBD2 (7 bases). This CDR3 has 15 amino acids. From germline, CDR1 is SGHAT and CDR2 FQNNGV. V lost 3 bases, J lost 4 bases, and 16 bases lay in between. The CDR3 spells CASSLSGGALYEQYF. The CDR3 DNA reads TGTGCCAGCAGCTTGAGTGGGGGGGCCTTGTACGAGCAGTACTTC. Full variable domain (rest looked up from reference TRBV11-2 and TRBJ2-7): EAGVAQSPRYKIIEKRQSVAFWCNPISGHATLYWYQQILGQGPKLLIQFQNNGVVDDSQLPKDRFSAERLKGVDSTLKIQPAKLEDSAVYLCASSLSGGALYEQYFGPGTRLTVT.

In the case of this clone: Other DNA sequences in the same sample also yield this CDR3. The chain is built from TRBV12-5 and TRBJ1-2, with D perhaps matching TRBD1 (5 bases). CDR1 is LGHNT and CDR2 is FRNRAP in the germline V gene. Trimming cost V 0 bases and J 7 bases, with 18 bases left between them. The CDR3 has 16 amino acids. The CDR3 protein is CASGLVLSGAPGGYTF. The CDR3 coding sequence is TGTGCTAGTGGTTTGGTACTATCTGGGGCGCCGGGTGGCTACACCTTC.

The chain carries TRBV7-9 and TRBJ2-2, with a possible D match to TRBD1 (6 bases). Per germline, CDR1 SEHNR and CDR2 FQNEAQ (reference sequence). The CDR3 loop spans 14 amino acids. V was shortened by 5 bases and J by 3 bases, with 10 bases between the two germline ends. CDR3 nucleotides: TGTGCCAGCAGCGTACAGGGATACACCGGGGAGCTGTTTTTT. This codes for CASSVQGYTGELFF.

This chain uses TRBV29-1 with TRBJ2-1; D remains ambiguous. Germline CDR1 SQVTM, CDR2 ANQGSEA. Between the trimmed V and J ends, which lost 5 bases and 3 bases, there was a span of 5 bases. The CDR3 sequence is 11 residues long. The CDR3, as DNA: TGCAGCGTTACAAGCTACAATGAGCAGTTCTTC. As protein: CSVTSYNEQFF.

The chain links TRBV9 to TRBJ2-3; D ambiguous. Germline values: CDR1 SGDLS, CDR2 YYNGEE. This CDR3 contains 13 residues. The V end was cut by 4 bases, the J end by 3 bases, with 9 bases between. The CDR3 spells CASSPGGTDTQYF. CDR3 bases: TGTGCCAGCAGCCCAGGTGGAACAGATACGCAGTATTTT.

J is TRBJ1-1 and V is TRBV5-6, with D tentatively TRBD1 (5 bases). CDR3 size: 12 residues. In germline, CDR1 is SGHDT, CDR2 YYEEEE. Trimming cost V 8 bases and J 4 bases, with 12 bases left between them. CDR3 coding DNA: TGTGCCAGTGGCTGGGGGGGCACTGAAGCTTTCTTT. Translated, it gives CASGWGGTEAFF. The full variable domain, rest sourced from reference TRBV5-6 and TRBJ1-1, is DAGVTQSPTHLIKTRGQQVTLRCSPKSGHDTVSWYQQALGQGPQFIFQYYEEEERQRGNFPDRFSGHQFPNYSSELNVNALLLGDSALYLCASGWGGTEAFFGQGTRLTVV.

The V and J genes are TRBV19 and TRBJ2-6, with 9 nucleotides matching TRBD1. V lost 1 base to trimming and J lost 15 bases; unmatched junction nucleotides: 10. The germline V gene encodes CDR1 LNHDA and CDR2 SQIVND (reference sequence). The CDR3 is made up of 15 amino acids. DNA of the CDR3: TGTGCCAGTAGTATAGCCGGGACAGGGACCCTGGACCTGACTTTC. It specifies CASSIAGTGTLDLTF.

The chain is built from TRBV18 and TRBJ1-1, with a tentative D call TRBD1 (6 bases). V shed 2 bases and J shed 5 bases, with 9 bases lying between them. This CDR3 has 13 residues. Germline CDR1 is KGHSH and CDR2 is LQKENI. CDR3 amino acids: CASSPARGTEAFF. As DNA, the CDR3 is TGTGCCAGCTCACCAGCCAGGGGTACTGAAGCTTTCTTT.

The chain combines TRBV7-2 with TRBJ2-3; D perhaps matches TRBD2 (5 bases). V dropped 5 bases and J dropped 1 base, with 13 bases sitting between them. Per the germline V gene, CDR1 is SGHTA and CDR2 is FQGNSA. CDR3 size: 15 residues. The CDR3 DNA follows: TGTGCCAGCAGCATTATCCGGGGAGGCACAGATACGCAGTATTTT. Amino acids: CASSIIRGGTDTQYF.

This sequence joins TRBV28 and TRBJ1-4; 9 bases are shared with TRBD1. CDR1 is MDHEN, CDR2 SYDVKM, per germline. There are 19 residues in the CDR3. J lost 4 bases, V lost 1 base, and 13 bases had no gene match. The CDR3, as DNA: TGTGCCAGCAGTTTATTCGGGGACAGGGTTTCTACTGGTAATGAAAAACTGTTTTTT. Protein product: CASSLFGDRVSTGNEKLFF.

Notes on this clone: At the DNA level, this CDR3 is encoded by other sequences in the same sample as well. The rearrangement links TRBV7-2 to TRBJ2-7; 12 bases are a match to TRBD2. The CDR3 spans 15 residues. Germline values: CDR1 SGHTA, CDR2 FQGNSA. The junction had 3 bases not matched to a gene; V was cut back by 5 bases and J by 1 base. The DNA for the CDR3 is TGTGCCAGCAGCCCCACTAGCGGGGGGTCCTACGAGCAGTACTTC. Its protein product is CASSPTSGGSYEQYF.

The chain joins TRBV27 to TRBJ1-3, with D possibly matching TRBD1 (6 bases). The CDR3 is 17 amino acids. CDR1 is MNHEY, CDR2 SMNVEV, per germline (reference sequence). The V gene lost 5 bases and the J gene lost 3 bases, with 20 bases spanning the gap. CDR3 DNA sequence: TGTGCCAGCAGTCCGCAGTACAGGGCCCTTGGTGGAAACACCATATATTTT. Its protein is CASSPQYRALGGNTIYF.

The chain has TRBV5-1 and TRBJ1-1, with 11 bases aligning to TRBD1. This CDR3 spans 15 amino acids. V gave up 4 bases and J gave up 5 bases; unmatched junction bases: 7. The germline V gene encodes CDR1 SGHRS and CDR2 YFSETQ. CDR3 bases: TGCGCCAGCAGCGGAGGACAGGGGGCGGTTACTGAAGCTTTCTTT. Residues: CASSGGQGAVTEAFF. Combining the CDR3 with reference TRBV5-1 and TRBJ1-1 gives the whole variable domain KAGVTQTPRYLIKTRGQQVTLSCSPISGHRSVSWYQQTPGQGLQFLFEYFSETQRNKGNFPGRFSGRQFSNSRSEMNVSTLELGDSALYLCASSGGQGAVTEAFFGQGTRLTVV.

In this sample, this clone turned up a few times. The chain employs TRBV19 and TRBJ2-2; 8 nucleotides align to TRBD2. This CDR3 spans 17 amino acids. V trimming: 3 bases; J trimming: 6 bases; junction bases outside the gene matches: 12. The germline CDR1 and CDR2 sequences are LNHDA and SQIVND (reference sequence). CDR3 amino acids: CASSIPRGGGPPGELFF. CDR3 DNA sequence: TGTGCCAGTAGTATCCCCCGCGGCGGGGGGCCCCCCGGGGAGCTGTTTTTT.

The CDR3 sequence is CASSLDPSGSRPQHF. CDR3 DNA sequence: TGTGCCAGCAGCTTAGATCCATCAGGGTCACGGCCCCAGCATTTT. This sequence joins TRBV11-2 and TRBJ1-5, with D possibly being TRBD1 (5 bases). Germline loops: CDR1 SGHAT, CDR2 FQNNGV. Trimming removed 0 bases at V and 9 bases at J, with 15 bases between. The CDR3 runs to 15 residues.

V and J are TRBV2 and TRBJ1-4, with 9 bases fitting TRBD1. The germline CDR1 and CDR2 sequences are SNHLY and FYNNEI. Unmatched junction bases numbered 8, after V lost 2 bases and J lost 7 bases. There are 16 residues in the CDR3. Written as DNA, the CDR3 is TGTGCCAGCAGTGAAATTGGGTGGACAGGGGCTGAAAAACTGTTTTTT. As protein: CASSEIGWTGAEKLFF.

This sequence joins TRBV28 and TRBJ1-5; 7 bases match TRBD1. Germline CDR1 and CDR2: MDHEN and SYDVKM. The CDR3 has 18 amino acids. V shed 9 bases and J 4 bases; nucleotides not matched to a gene: 21. The CDR3 is CASRPPRTGLVRNQPQHF. CDR3 DNA: TGTGCCAGTCGGCCCCCCCGGACAGGCCTTGTCAGGAATCAGCCCCAGCATTTT.